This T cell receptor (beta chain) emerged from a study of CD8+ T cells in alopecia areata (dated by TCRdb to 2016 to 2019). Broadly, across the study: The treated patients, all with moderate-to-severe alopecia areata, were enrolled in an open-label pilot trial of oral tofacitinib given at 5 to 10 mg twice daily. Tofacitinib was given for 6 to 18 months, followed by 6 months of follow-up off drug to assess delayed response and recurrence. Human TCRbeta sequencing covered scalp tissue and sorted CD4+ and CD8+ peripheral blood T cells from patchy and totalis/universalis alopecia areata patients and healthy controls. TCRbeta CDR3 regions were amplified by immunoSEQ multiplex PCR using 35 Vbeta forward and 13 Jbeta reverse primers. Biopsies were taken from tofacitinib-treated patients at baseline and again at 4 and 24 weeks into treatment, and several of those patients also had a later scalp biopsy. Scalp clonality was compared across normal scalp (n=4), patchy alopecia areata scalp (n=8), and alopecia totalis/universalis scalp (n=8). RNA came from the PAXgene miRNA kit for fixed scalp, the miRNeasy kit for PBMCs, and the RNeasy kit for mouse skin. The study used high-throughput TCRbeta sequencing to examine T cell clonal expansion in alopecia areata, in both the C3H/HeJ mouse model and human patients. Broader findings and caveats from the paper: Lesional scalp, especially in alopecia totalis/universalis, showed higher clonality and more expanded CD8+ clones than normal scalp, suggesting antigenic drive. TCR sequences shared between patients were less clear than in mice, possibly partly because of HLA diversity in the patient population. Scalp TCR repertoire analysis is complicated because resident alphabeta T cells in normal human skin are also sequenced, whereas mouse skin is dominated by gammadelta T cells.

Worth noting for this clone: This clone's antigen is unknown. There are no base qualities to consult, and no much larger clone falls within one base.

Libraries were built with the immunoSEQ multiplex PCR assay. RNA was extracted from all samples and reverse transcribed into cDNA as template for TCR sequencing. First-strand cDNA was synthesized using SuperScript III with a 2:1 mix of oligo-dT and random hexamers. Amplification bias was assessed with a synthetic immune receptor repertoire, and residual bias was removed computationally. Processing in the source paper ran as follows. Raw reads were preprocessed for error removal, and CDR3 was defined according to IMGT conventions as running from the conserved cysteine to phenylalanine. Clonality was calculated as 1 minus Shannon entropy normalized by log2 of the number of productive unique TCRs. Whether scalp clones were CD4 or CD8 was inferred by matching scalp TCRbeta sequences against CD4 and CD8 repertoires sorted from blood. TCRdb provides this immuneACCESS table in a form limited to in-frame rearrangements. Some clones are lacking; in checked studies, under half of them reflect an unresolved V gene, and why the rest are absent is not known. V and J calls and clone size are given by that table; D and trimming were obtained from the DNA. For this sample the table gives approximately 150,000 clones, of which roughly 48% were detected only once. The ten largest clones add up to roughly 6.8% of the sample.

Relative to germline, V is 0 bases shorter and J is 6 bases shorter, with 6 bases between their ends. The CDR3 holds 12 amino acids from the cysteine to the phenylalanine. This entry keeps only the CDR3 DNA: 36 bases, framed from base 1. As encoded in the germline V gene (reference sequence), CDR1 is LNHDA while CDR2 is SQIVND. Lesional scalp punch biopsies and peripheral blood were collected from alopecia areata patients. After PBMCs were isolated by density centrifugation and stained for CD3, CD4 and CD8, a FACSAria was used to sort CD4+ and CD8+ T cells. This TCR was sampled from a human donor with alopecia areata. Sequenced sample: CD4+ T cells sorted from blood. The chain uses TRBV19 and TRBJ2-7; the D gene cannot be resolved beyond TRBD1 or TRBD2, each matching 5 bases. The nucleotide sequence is TGTGCCAGTAGTATAGAGGGGGTCGAGCAGTACTTC. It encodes CASSIEGVEQYF.